This TCR beta chain stems from a study of long-term antiretroviral therapy in people with HIV. Regarding the study as a whole: Therapy changes, viral resistance and ART adherence were not documented in the available data.

With regard to this clone: Its antigen is still unknown.

The assay, immunoSEQ v3.0, was run at survey level. TCRdb's copy holds only in-frame clones and misses some; the assay was immunoSEQ multiplex PCR. The sample lists about 25,000 clones; around 80% were seen once. Every donor contributed at least one pre-ART and at least two post-ART PBMC samples. Each participant with HIV received care in the United States. This CDR3 spans 12 amino acids. Per germline, CDR1 GTSNPN and CDR2 SVGIG (reference sequence). The junction had 4 bases not matched to a gene; V was cut back by 2 bases and J by 6 bases. This receptor was obtained from a woman between 35 and 50 years old with HIV. Sequences were derived from unsorted PBMCs, sampled 1.2 years after starting antiretroviral therapy. The chain combines TRBV30 with TRBJ2-7, with 7 bases fitting TRBD1. As DNA, the CDR3 is TGTGCCTGGAGTACCAGGGGGTCCGAGCAGTACTTC. The encoded protein is CAWSTRGSEQYF. The full variable domain, completed using reference TRBV30 and TRBJ2-7, is SQTIHQWPATLVQPVGSPLSLECTVEGTSNPNLYWYRQAAGRGLQLLFYSVGIGQISSEVPQNLSASRPQDRQFILSSKKLLLSDSGFYLCAWSTRGSEQYFGPGTRLTVT.